Below, 19 T cell receptor beta chains from the same sample are listed, as sequenced in a study of beta chain features in type 1 diabetes. Expressed TCRB transcripts were sequenced, since all the RNA that had been isolated was reverse transcribed. Sequencing was performed with immunoSEQ multiplex PCR; in TCRdb, only in-frame clones are kept and a portion is missing. The sample yields about 410,000 clones, about 15% seen once. The material sequenced was naive CD4+ T cells from blood. These receptors all come from a man younger than 40 in good health.

In this sample, this clone turned up a few times. The V call is TRBV18, the J call TRBJ2-7; D is ambiguous. The CDR3 extends over 14 amino acids. Deletions cut 1 base from V and 3 bases from J, with 10 bases between. CDR1 KGHSH and CDR2 LQKENI come from the germline V gene. The CDR3 sequence is CASSPREWGYEQYV. The CDR3 bases are TGTGCCAGCTCACCACGAGAATGGGGCTACGAGCAGTACGTC.

This clone was picked up a small number of times. This sequence joins TRBV30 and TRBJ1-1, with a tentative D call TRBD1 (5 bases). CDR3 length: 17 residues. With 5 bases removed from V and 1 base from J, the gap between germline ends came to 23 bases. CDR1 GTSNPN and CDR2 SVGIG come from the germline V gene (reference sequence). CDR3 sequence (DNA): TGTGCCTGGTGGAGTCCGCGAATTCGACAGAAGAACACTGAAGCTTTCTTT. This encodes CAWWSPRIRQKNTEAFF.

This chain uses TRBV2 with TRBJ1-1, with no clear D. This CDR3 has 15 amino acids. Germline CDR1 is SNHLY and CDR2 is FYNNEI. V was trimmed by 2 bases and J by 1 base, leaving 11 bases between them. CDR3 DNA: TGTGCCAGCAGTGAACTGGACGGAACGAACACTGAAGCTTTCTTT. Protein: CASSELDGTNTEAFF.

The chain joins TRBV9 to TRBJ2-1; 8 bases map to TRBD2. V lost 4 bases, J lost 2 bases, and 5 bases stayed unmatched. Germline V gives CDR1 SGDLS, CDR2 YYNGEE. CDR3 length: 15 amino acids. In nucleotides, the CDR3 is TGTGCCAGCAGCCCGAGCGGGAGTACCTACAATGAGCAGTTCTTC. This sequence encodes CASSPSGSTYNEQFF.

The chain combines TRBV29-1 with TRBJ2-7; 9 bases are shared with TRBD1. V trimming: 4 bases; J trimming: 3 bases; junction bases outside the gene matches: 4. This CDR3 region has 13 residues. From germline, CDR1 is SQVTM and CDR2 ANQGSEA. The CDR3 nucleotides are TGCAGCGTTGCACAGGGGGCGGGCTACGAGCAGTACTTC. It is translated as CSVAQGAGYEQYF.

This clone was counted a few times. The chain couples TRBV7-9 to TRBJ2-5; no clear D gene. The germline V gene encodes CDR1 SEHNR and CDR2 FQNEAQ (reference sequence). CDR3 length: 12 residues. The V end was cut by 5 bases, the J end by 4 bases, with 8 bases between. The CDR3 coding sequence is TGTGCCAGCAGCGCCAGAGGAGAGACCCAGTACTTC. It is translated as CASSARGETQYF.

CDR3 sequence: CASSPIMDRVLNNEQFF. CDR3 DNA: TGTGCCAGCAGCCCTATAATGGACAGGGTGTTAAACAATGAGCAGTTCTTC. The genes are TRBV14 and TRBJ2-1; 8 positions match TRBD1. The germline V gene encodes CDR1 SGHDN and CDR2 FVKESK. Trimming cost V 4 bases and J 5 bases; bases outside gene matches: 13. The CDR3 extends over 17 amino acids.

This clone has a handful of counts. The rearrangement joins TRBV7-6 to TRBJ2-7, with D possibly TRBD2 on 6 matching bases. V was cut by 4 bases and J by 5 bases, with 18 bases left in between. The CDR3 is made up of 15 amino acids. The germline V gene encodes CDR1 SGHVS and CDR2 FNYEAQ. CDR3 residues: CASSSPYARGNEQYF. The CDR3 nucleotides read TGTGCCAGCAGCTCACCTTATGCCCGCGGGAACGAGCAGTACTTC. The full variable domain, in which reference TRBV7-6 and TRBJ2-7 provide the parts outside the CDR3, is GAGVSQSPRYKVTKRGQDVALRCDPISGHVSLYWYRQALGQGPEFLTYFNYEAQQDKSGLPNDRFSAERPEGSISTLTIQRTEQRDSAMYRCASSSPYARGNEQYFGPGTRLTVT.

The chain recombines TRBV2 with TRBJ1-5; 8 bases match TRBD1. Trimming at V came to 0 bases and at J to 15 bases, leaving 10 bases not matched to a gene. The germline gives CDR1 SNHLY, CDR2 FYNNEI. The CDR3 runs 14 residues. CDR3 bases: TGTGCCAGCAGTGAAGCGCTCAGGCAGGGGGCACGGCATTTT. It translates to CASSEALRQGARHF. The entire variable domain, with the rest obtained from reference TRBV2 and TRBJ1-5, is as follows: EPEVTQTPSHQVTQMGQEVILRCVPISNHLYFYWYRQILGQKVEFLVSFYNNEISEKSEIFDDQFSVERPDGSNFTLKIRSTKLEDSAMYFCASSEALRQGARHFGDGTRLSIL.

V is TRBV4-3 and J is TRBJ2-5, with D possibly matching TRBD2 (6 bases). V was shortened by 4 bases and J by 5 bases, with 17 bases between the two germline ends. This CDR3 spans 15 amino acids. Germline CDR1 and CDR2: LGHNA and YSLEER. The CDR3 coding sequence is TGCGCCAGCAGCCCGAGCCAACCAGGGAGGGAGACCCAGTACTTC. This sequence encodes CASSPSQPGRETQYF.

This clone was seen a handful of times. The rearrangement uses TRBV7-9 and TRBJ2-3; D not certain. V dropped 3 bases and J dropped 7 bases, with 14 bases sitting between them. The V gene's germline CDR1 is SEHNR and CDR2 FQNEAQ (reference sequence). The CDR3 has 14 amino acids. This CDR3 reads CASSFELVGNTQYF. DNA of the CDR3: TGTGCCAGCAGCTTTGAGCTAGTAGGGAATACGCAGTATTTT. The complete variable domain, with remaining parts taken from reference TRBV7-9 and TRBJ2-3, reads DTGVSQNPRHKITKRGQNVTFRCDPISEHNRLYWYRQTLGQGPEFLTYFQNEAQLEKSRLLSDRFSAERPKGSFSTLEIQRTEQGDSAMYLCASSFELVGNTQYFGPGTRLTVL.

The chain links TRBV10-3 to TRBJ2-7; 9 nucleotides agree with TRBD1. The CDR3 length is 15 residues. Trimming cost V 4 bases and J 7 bases; bases outside gene matches: 11. Germline V CDR1 and CDR2: ENHRY, SYGVKD. In DNA form, the CDR3 reads TGTGCCATCAGTGTAGGGACAGGGCCCTTTCGGGAGCAGTACGTC. This encodes CAISVGTGPFREQYV.

The CDR3 protein is CASMRNYGYTF. The CDR3 coding sequence is TGTGCCAGCATGAGGAACTATGGCTACACCTTC. V is TRBV28 and J is TRBJ1-2; D unclear. Trimming took off 7 bases at V and 2 bases at J, with 5 bases between the two ends. The CDR3 totals 11 residues. Germline V gene lookup returns CDR1 MDHEN and CDR2 SYDVKM.

The J gene is TRBJ2-2, the V gene TRBV30; 12 bases are a match to TRBD2. Trimming took 4 bases from V and 3 from J; bases not matched to a gene: 3. CDR3 size: 15 residues. Germline V CDR1 and CDR2: GTSNPN, SVGIG (reference sequence). The CDR3 reads CAWTGLAGYTGELFF. CDR3 DNA sequence: TGTGCCTGGACGGGACTAGCGGGTTACACCGGGGAGCTGTTTTTT.

V and J are TRBV6-6 and TRBJ2-5, with unresolved D. Germline CDR1 and CDR2: MNHNY and SVGAGI (reference sequence). The CDR3 sequence is 15 residues long. The ends were cut back, 2 bases at V and 1 base at J, with 11 bases in the middle. The CDR3 is CASSYAAAVQETQYF. The CDR3 coding sequence is TGTGCCAGCAGTTACGCGGCAGCAGTCCAAGAGACCCAGTACTTC.

This chain joins TRBV6-4 and TRBJ2-3; D possibly matches TRBD1 or TRBD2 (5 bases each). The length of the CDR3 is 14 residues. Trimming took off 2 bases at V and 2 bases at J, with 8 bases between the two ends. Germline values: CDR1 MRHNA, CDR2 SNTAGT. The CDR3, as DNA: TGTGCCAGCAGTGACCGGGACCACACAGATACGCAGTATTTT. It codes for CASSDRDHTDTQYF.

This clone was observed a handful of times. This chain connects TRBV30 to TRBJ1-4; D is ambiguous. Trimming stripped 5 bases from V and 0 bases from J, with 13 bases between. The germline V gene encodes CDR1 GTSNPN and CDR2 SVGIG (reference sequence). This CDR3 has 15 residues. The CDR3 is CAWGVRSPTNEKLFF. CDR3 bases: TGTGCCTGGGGGGTCCGGAGTCCAACTAATGAAAAACTGTTTTTT. The variable domain in full, with the rest retrieved from reference TRBV30 and TRBJ1-4, is SQTIHQWPATLVQPVGSPLSLECTVEGTSNPNLYWYRQAAGRGLQLLFYSVGIGQISSEVPQNLSASRPQDRQFILSSKKLLLSDSGFYLCAWGVRSPTNEKLFFGSGTQLSVL.

This clone showed up just a few times. CDR3 bases: TGTGCCAGCACACGCTTTGGGGCCAACGTCCTGACTTTC. This gives the protein CASTRFGANVLTF. This chain joins TRBV2 and TRBJ2-6; D is undetermined. Per the germline V gene, CDR1 is SNHLY and CDR2 is FYNNEI. This CDR3 comprises 13 residues. V was clipped by 7 bases and J by 3 bases, with 7 bases between them.

This clone was counted between two and nine times. V usage is TRBV7-6 and J usage is TRBJ2-3; 9 bases fit TRBD2. Trimming took 5 bases from V and 4 from J; bases not matched to a gene: 7. Looked up from germline, CDR1 is SGHVS and CDR2 is FNYEAQ. The CDR3 is 15 residues long. CDR3 sequence: CASSVLAGAADTQYF. CDR3 bases: TGTGCCAGCAGCGTATTAGCGGGAGCGGCAGATACGCAGTATTTT.